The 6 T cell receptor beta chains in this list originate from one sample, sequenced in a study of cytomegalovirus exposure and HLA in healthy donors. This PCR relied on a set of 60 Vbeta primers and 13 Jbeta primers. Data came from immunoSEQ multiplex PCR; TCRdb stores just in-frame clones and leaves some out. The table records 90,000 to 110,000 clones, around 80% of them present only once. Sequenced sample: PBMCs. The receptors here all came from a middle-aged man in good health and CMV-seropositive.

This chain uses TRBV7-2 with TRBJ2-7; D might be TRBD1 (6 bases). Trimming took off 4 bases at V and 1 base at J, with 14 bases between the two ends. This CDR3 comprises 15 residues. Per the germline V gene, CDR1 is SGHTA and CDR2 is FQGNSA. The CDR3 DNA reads TGTGCCAGCAGCTCCCCCGACAGGAGATCCTACGAGCAGTACTTC. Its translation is CASSSPDRRSYEQYF. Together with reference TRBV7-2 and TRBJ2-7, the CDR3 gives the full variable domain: GAGVSQSPSNKVTEKGKDVELRCDPISGHTALYWYRQSLGQGLEFLIYFQGNSAPDKSGLPSDRFSAERTGGSVSTLTIQRTQQEDSAVYLCASSSPDRRSYEQYFGPGTRLTVT.

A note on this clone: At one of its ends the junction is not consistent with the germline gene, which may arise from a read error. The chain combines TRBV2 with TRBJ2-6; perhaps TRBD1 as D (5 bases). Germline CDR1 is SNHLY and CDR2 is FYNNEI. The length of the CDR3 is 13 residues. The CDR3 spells CASADSGANGLTF. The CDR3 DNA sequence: TGTGCCAGCGCTGACTCTGGGGCCAACGGCCTGACTTTC. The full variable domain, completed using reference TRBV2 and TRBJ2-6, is EPEVTQTPSHQVTQMGQEVILRCVPISNHLYFYWYRQILGQKVEFLVSFYNNEISEKSEIFDDQFSVERPDGSNFTLKIRSTKLEDSAMYFCASADSGANGLTFGAGSRLTVL.

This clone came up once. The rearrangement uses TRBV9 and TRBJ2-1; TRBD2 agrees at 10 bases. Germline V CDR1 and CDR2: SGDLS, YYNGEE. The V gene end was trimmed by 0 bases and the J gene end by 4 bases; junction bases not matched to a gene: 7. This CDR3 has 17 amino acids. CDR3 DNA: TGTGCCAGCAGCGTAGGGCCTAGCGGGAGTTATTACAATGAGCAGTTCTTC. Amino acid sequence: CASSVGPSGSYYNEQFF.

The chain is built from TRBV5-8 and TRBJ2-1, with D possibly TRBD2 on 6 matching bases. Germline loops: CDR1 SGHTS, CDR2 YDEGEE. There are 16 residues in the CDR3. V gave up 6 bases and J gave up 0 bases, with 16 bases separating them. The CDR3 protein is CASTPFSGNSYNEQFF. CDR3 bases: TGTGCCAGCACCCCCTTTAGCGGAAACTCCTACAATGAGCAGTTCTTC.

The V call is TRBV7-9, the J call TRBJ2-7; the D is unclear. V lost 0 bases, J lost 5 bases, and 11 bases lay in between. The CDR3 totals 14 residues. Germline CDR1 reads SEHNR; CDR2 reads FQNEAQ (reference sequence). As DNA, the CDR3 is TGTGCCAGCAGCTTAGCTGGCCTAGTAAACGAGCAGTACTTC. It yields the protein CASSLAGLVNEQYF. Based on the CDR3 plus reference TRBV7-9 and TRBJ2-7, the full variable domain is DTGVSQNPRHKITKRGQNVTFRCDPISEHNRLYWYRQTLGQGPEFLTYFQNEAQLEKSRLLSDRFSAERPKGSFSTLEIQRTEQGDSAMYLCASSLAGLVNEQYFGPGTRLTVT.

Here the CDR3 reads CASSIVKRYNEQFF. In DNA, the CDR3 is TGTGCCAGTAGTATAGTGAAACGGTACAATGAGCAGTTCTTC. This chain joins TRBV19 and TRBJ2-1; D not resolved. The germline V gene has CDR1 LNHDA and CDR2 SQIVND (reference sequence). Trimming took off 1 base at V and 4 bases at J, with 8 bases between the two ends. The CDR3 runs to 14 residues. Looking up the rest from reference TRBV19 and TRBJ2-1 gives the full variable domain: DGGITQSPKYLFRKEGQNVTLSCEQNLNHDAMYWYRQDPGQGLRLIYYSQIVNDFQKGDIAEGYSVSREKKESFPLTVTSAQKNPTAFYLCASSIVKRYNEQFFGPGTRLTVL.